The table lists the clone carrying this T cell receptor beta chain with many counts. Researchers used genomic DNA as the template to profile TCR beta VDJ and CDR3. TCRdb reprocessed the reads via MiXCR and lists one record per CDR3 protein. There are around 500,000 distinct CDR3 sequences in the sample; about a third occur only once, and less than 0.85% lies in the top ten. An expansion of CD8+CD57+ cells by flow cytometry had been shown in patients chosen for sequencing. Each of the patients presented with severe acquired aplastic anemia. These data belong to a study of CD8+CD57+ T cells in acquired aplastic anemia. The CDR3 consists of 13 residues. The germline gives CDR1 SGHVS, CDR2 FQNEAQ. V gave up 5 bases and J gave up 4 bases, with 11 bases separating them.

Sequenced material: sorted CD4+, CD8+, or CD8+CD57+ T cells (not recorded which) from PBMCs. The rearrangement uses TRBV7-8 and TRBJ2-5; D remains unclear. This TCR derives from a human donor with aplastic anemia. CDR3 DNA: TGTGCCAGCAGCCGAGCAGGTGGAGAGACCCAGTACTTC. Translation gives CASSRAGGETQYF.